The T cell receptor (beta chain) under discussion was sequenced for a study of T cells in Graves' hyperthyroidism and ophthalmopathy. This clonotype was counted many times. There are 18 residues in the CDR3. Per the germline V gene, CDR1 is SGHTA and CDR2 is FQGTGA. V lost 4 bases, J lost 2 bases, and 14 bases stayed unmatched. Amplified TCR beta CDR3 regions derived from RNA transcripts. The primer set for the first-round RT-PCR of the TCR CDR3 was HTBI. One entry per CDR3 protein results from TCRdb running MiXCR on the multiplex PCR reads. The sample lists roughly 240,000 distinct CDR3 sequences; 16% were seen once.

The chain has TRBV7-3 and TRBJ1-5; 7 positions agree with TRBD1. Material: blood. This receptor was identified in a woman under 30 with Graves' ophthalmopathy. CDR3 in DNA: TGTGCCAGCAGCTCCTCCGGAGGGACAGTTAGAGGCAATCAGCCCCAGCATTTT. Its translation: CASSSSGGTVRGNQPQHF.